This TCR beta chain came from a study of blood T cell repertoires in COVID-19. As for the study in general: PBMCs, B-cell-depleted T cells, or T cells were the source of the cDNA or gDNA that made up the material.

CDR3 size: 14 residues. The V gene end was trimmed by 7 bases and the J gene end by 2 bases; junction bases not matched to a gene: 5. CDR1 is LNHDA, CDR2 SQIVND, per germline (reference sequence). Those enrolled in Seattle joined during active infection and were followed longitudinally afterward. Original analysis: Nucleated cell counts were estimated from reference gene primer amplification. This table comes from immunoSEQ multiplex PCR, and its TCRdb copy is limited to in-frame clones, with some not included. Clonal size and the V and J genes are those of that table, whereas D and trimming came from the DNA. The sample consists of 250,000 to 350,000 clones, about 85% of them appearing once.

The TCR sequence derives from a human donor with COVID-19, enrolled during active disease. The donor label of this sample is uncertain. This rearrangement joins TRBV19 to TRBJ1-5; 7 nucleotides match TRBD1. Source material: peripheral blood. CDR3 sequence reads: CASNPTGGNQPQHF. The DNA for the CDR3 is TGTGCCAGTAACCCCACAGGGGGCAATCAGCCCCAGCATTTT.